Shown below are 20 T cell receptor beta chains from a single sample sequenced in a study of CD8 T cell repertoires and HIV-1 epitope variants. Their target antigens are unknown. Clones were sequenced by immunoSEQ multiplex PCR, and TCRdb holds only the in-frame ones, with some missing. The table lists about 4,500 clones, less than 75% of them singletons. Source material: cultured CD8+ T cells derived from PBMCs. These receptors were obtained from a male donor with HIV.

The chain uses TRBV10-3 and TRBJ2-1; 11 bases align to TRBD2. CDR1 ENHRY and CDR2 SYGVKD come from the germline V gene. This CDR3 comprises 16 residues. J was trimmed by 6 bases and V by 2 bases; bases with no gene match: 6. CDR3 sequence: CAISEIAGGPSNEQFF. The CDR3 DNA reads TGTGCCATCAGTGAGATAGCGGGAGGGCCTAGCAATGAGCAGTTCTTC.

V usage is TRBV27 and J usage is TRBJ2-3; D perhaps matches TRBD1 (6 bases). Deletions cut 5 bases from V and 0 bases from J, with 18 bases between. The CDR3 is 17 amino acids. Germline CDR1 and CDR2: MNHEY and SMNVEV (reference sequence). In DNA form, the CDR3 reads TGTGCCAGCAGTCCCACCCGACAGGACGGTAGCACAGATACGCAGTATTTT. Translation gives CASSPTRQDGSTDTQYF.

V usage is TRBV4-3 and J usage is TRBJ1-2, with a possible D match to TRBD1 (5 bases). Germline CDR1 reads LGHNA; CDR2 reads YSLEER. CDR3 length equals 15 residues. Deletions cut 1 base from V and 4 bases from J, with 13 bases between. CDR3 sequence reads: CASSQGLGTSYGYTF. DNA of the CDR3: TGCGCCAGCAGCCAAGGTCTCGGGACTTCCTATGGCTACACCTTC.

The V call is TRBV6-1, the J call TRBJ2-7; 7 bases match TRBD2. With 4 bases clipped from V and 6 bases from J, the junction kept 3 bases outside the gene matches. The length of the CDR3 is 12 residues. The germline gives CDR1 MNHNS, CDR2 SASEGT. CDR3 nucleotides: TGTGCCAGCAGTGCGGGGACTATCGAGCAGTACTTC. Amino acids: CASSAGTIEQYF.

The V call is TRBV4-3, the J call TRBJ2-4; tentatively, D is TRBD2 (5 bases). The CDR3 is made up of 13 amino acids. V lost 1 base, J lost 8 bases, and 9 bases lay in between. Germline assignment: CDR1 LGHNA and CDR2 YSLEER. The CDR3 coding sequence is TGCGCCAGCAGCCAAGGGGTGAGGGACATTCAGTACTTC. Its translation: CASSQGVRDIQYF.

The CDR3 DNA follows: TGTGCCAGTAGTATAGTTGGACTAGTCGCCGGGGAGCTGTTTTTT. As protein: CASSIVGLVAGELFF. This rearrangement joins TRBV19 to TRBJ2-2; 7 nucleotides line up with TRBD2. This CDR3 is built from 15 residues. J was trimmed by 6 bases and V by 1 base; bases with no gene match: 5. CDR1 is LNHDA and CDR2 is SQIVND in the germline V gene (reference sequence).

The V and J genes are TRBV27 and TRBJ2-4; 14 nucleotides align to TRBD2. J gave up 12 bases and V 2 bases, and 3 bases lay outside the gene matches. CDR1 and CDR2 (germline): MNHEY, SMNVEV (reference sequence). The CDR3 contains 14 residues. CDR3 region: CASSLGTSGSNQYF. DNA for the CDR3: TGTGCCAGCAGTTTAGGGACTAGCGGGAGTAATCAGTACTTC.

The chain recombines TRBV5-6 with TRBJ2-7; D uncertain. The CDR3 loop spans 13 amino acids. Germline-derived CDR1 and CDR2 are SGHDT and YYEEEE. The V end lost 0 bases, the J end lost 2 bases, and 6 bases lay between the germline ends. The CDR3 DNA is TGTGCCAGCAGCTTGGACCTTACCTACGAGCAGTACTTC. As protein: CASSLDLTYEQYF. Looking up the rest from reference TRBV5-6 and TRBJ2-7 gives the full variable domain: DAGVTQSPTHLIKTRGQQVTLRCSPKSGHDTVSWYQQALGQGPQFIFQYYEEEERQRGNFPDRFSGHQFPNYSSELNVNALLLGDSALYLCASSLDLTYEQYFGPGTRLTVT.

The CDR3 here is CASSPGANTEAFF. CDR3 DNA sequence: TGTGCCAGCTCACCAGGGGCGAACACTGAAGCTTTCTTT. The V call is TRBV18, the J call TRBJ1-1; possibly TRBD1 for D (5 bases). Trimming cost V 2 bases and J 1 base, with 5 bases left between them. Per the germline V gene, CDR1 is KGHSH and CDR2 is LQKENI. The CDR3 is made up of 13 amino acids.

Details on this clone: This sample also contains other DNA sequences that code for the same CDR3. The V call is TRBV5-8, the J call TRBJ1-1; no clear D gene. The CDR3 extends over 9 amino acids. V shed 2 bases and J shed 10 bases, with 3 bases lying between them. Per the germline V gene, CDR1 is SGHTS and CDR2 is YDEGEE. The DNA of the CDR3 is TGTGCCAGCAGCTTTCTAGCTTTCTTT. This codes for CASSFLAFF.

For the CDR3, the DNA is TGTGCCAGCAGCCCCCGTAGCGTCGGTGAGTTCTTC. Amino acids: CASSPRSVGEFF. The chain joins TRBV5-6 to TRBJ2-1; tentatively, D is TRBD2 (5 bases). CDR1 and CDR2 (germline): SGHDT, YYEEEE. This CDR3 region has 12 residues. V lost 4 bases, J lost 14 bases, and 16 bases lay in between.

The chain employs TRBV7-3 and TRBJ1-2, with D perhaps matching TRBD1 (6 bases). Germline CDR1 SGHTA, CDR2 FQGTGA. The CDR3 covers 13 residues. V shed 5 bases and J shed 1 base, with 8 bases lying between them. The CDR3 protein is CASSPDSNYGYTF. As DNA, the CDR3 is TGTGCCAGCAGCCCGGACAGTAACTATGGCTACACCTTC. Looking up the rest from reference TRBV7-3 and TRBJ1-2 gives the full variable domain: GAGVSQTPSNKVTEKGKYVELRCDPISGHTALYWYRQSLGQGPEFLIYFQGTGAADDSGLPNDRFFAVRPEGSVSTLKIQRTERGDSAVYLCASSPDSNYGYTFGSGTRLTVV.

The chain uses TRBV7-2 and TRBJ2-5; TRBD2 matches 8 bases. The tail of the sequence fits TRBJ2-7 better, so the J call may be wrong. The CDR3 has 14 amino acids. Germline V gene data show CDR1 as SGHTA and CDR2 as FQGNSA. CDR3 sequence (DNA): TGTGCCAGCAGCTTAATAGCGGGGACCTACGAGCAGTACTTC. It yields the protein CASSLIAGTYEQYF.

CDR3 in amino acids: CASSLRAGEQYF. The CDR3 DNA sequence: TGTGCCAGCAGCTTACGAGCGGGCGAGCAGTACTTC. This chain uses TRBV11-1 with TRBJ2-7; D is possibly TRBD2 (6 bases). The V gene's germline CDR1 is SGHAT and CDR2 FQDESV (reference sequence). The CDR3 is 12 amino acids. V lost 2 bases, J lost 6 bases, and 8 bases lay in between. Together with reference TRBV11-1 and TRBJ2-7, the CDR3 gives the full variable domain: EAEVAQSPRYKITEKSQAVAFWCDPISGHATLYWYRQILGQGPELLVQFQDESVVDDSQLPKDRFSAERLKGVDSTLKIQPAELGDSAMYLCASSLRAGEQYFGPGTRLTVT.

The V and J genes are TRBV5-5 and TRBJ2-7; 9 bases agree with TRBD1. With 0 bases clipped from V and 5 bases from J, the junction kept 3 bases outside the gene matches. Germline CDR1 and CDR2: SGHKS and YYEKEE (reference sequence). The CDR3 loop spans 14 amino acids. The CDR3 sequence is CASSLGGQGNEQYF. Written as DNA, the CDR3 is TGTGCCAGCAGCTTGGGGGGACAGGGTAACGAGCAGTACTTC.

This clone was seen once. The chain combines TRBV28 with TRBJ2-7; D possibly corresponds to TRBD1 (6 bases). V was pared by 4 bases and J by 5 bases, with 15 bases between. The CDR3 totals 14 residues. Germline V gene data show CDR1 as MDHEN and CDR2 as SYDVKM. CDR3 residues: CASSSVQGGNEQYF. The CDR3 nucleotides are TGTGCCAGCAGTTCTGTTCAAGGGGGAAACGAGCAGTACTTC. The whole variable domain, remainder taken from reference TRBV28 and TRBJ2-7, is DVKVTQSSRYLVKRTGEKVFLECVQDMDHENMFWYRQDPGLGLRLIYFSYDVKMKEKGDIPEGYSVSREKKERFSLILESASTNQTSMYLCASSSVQGGNEQYFGPGTRLTVT.

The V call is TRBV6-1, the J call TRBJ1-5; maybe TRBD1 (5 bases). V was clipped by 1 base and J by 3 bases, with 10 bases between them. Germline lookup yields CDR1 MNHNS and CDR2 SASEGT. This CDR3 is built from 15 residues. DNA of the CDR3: TGTGCCAGCAGTGAAGAGGGGCCAGTCAATCAGCCCCAGCATTTT. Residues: CASSEEGPVNQPQHF.

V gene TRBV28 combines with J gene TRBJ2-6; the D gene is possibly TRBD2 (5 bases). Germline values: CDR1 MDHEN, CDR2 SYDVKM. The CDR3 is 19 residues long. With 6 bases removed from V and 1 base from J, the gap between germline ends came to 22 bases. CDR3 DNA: TGTGCCAGCAGCGCCCCACTACCGGGATTTCTATCTGGGGCCAACGTCCTGACTTTC. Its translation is CASSAPLPGFLSGANVLTF.

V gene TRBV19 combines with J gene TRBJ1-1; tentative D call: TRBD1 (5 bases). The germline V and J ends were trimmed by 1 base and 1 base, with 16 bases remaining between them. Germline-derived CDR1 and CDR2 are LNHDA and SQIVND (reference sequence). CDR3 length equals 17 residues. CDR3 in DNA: TGTGCCAGTAGTATAGTGAGGTCAGGGACCCAGAACACTGAAGCTTTCTTT. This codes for CASSIVRSGTQNTEAFF.

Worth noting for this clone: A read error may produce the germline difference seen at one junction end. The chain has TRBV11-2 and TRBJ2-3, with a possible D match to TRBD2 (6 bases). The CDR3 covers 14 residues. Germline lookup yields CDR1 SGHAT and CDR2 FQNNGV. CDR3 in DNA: TGTGCCAGCAGCCCCCCAGGGTGGGAAGCGGGTCCGTTTTTT. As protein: CASSPPGWEAGPFF.